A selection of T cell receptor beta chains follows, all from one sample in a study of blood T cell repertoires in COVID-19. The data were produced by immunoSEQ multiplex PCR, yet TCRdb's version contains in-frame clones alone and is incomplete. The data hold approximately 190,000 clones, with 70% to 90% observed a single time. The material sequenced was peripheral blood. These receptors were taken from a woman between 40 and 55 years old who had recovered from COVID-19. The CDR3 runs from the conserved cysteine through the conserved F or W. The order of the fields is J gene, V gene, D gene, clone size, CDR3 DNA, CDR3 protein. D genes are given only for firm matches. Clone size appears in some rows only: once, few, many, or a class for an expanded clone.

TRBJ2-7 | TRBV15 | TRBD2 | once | TGTGCCACCAGCAGGGGACTAGCGGGAGAAGGTTGGGACGAGCAGTACTTC | CATSRGLAGEGWDEQYF
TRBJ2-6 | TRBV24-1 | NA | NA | TGTGCCACCAGTGGGTCAGCTGGGGCCAACGTCCTGACTTTC | CATSGSAGANVLTF
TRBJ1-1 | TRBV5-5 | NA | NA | TGTGCCAGCAGTGCGGTACGGGACACTGAAGCTTTCTTT | CASSAVRDTEAFF
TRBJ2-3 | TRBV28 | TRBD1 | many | TGTGCCAGCAGTTTAGGACAGGGGGAGACAGATACGCAGTATTTT | CASSLGQGETDTQYF
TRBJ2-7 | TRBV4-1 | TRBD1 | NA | TGCGCCAGCAGCCAGACAGGGGGTTCCGAGCAGTACTTC | CASSQTGGSEQYF
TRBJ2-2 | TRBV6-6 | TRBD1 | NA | TGTGCCAGCAGTTCAGGGGGGAACACCGGGGAGCTGTTTTTT | CASSSGGNTGELFF
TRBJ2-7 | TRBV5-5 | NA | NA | TGTGCCAGCAGCTTGGCCCCCGGCTACGAGCAGTACTTC | CASSLAPGYEQYF
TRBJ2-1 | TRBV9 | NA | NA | TGTGCCAGCAGCGGGGCTAGCACCAAGAGGCCCTCCTACAATGAGCAGTTCTTC | CASSGASTKRPSYNEQFF
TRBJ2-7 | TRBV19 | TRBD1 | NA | TGTGCCAGTAGCCCGGGACAGGCGAATTACGAGCAGTACTTC | CASSPGQANYEQYF
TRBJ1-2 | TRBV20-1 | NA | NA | TGCAGTGCTAGTGTTCCGGGACAACGCGTTCGGGGCTACACCTTC | CSASVPGQRVRGYTF
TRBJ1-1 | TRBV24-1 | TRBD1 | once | TGTGCCACCAGTGATGCGGGACAGGGAAACACTGAAGCTTTCTTT | CATSDAGQGNTEAFF
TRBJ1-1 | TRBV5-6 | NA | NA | TGTGCCAGCAGCTTTCCCAGGAACACTGAAGCTTTCTTT | CASSFPRNTEAFF
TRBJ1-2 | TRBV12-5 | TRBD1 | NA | TGTGCTAGTGGCCTGGGACAGCGCCTCTATGGCTACACCTTC | CASGLGQRLYGYTF
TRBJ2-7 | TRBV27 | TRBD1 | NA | TGTGCCAGCAGTTTAGTGGGGACAGGGTTCTACGAGCAGTACTTC | CASSLVGTGFYEQYF
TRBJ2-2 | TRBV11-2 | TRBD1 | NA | TGTGCCAGCAGGCCTACCCCCGGGACAGTTAACACCGGGGAGCTGTTTTTT | CASRPTPGTVNTGELFF
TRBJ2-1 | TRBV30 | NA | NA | TGTGCCTGGAGTCATCCCAATGAGCAGTTCTTC | CAWSHPNEQFF
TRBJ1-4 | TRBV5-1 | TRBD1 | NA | TGCGCCAGCAGCTCTTCATTCGGGACAGCTAATGAAAAACTGTTTTTT | CASSSSFGTANEKLFF
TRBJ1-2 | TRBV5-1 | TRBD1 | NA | TGCGCCAGCAGCACGACGGGACAGGGTCTGGGTGGCTACACCTTC | CASSTTGQGLGGYTF
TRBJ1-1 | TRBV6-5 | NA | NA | TGTGCCAGCAGCAGGACAGATTACACTGAAGCTTTCTTT | CASSRTDYTEAFF
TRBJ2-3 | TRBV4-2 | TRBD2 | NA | TGTGCCAGCAGCCAAGCTGGAGCGGGAGCGGTCGCAGATACGCAGTATTTT | CASSQAGAGAVADTQYF
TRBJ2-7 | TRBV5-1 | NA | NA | TGCGCCAGCAGCTTGTTGGAGGCATCCTACGAGCAGTACTTC | CASSLLEASYEQYF
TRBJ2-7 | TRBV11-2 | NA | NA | TGTGCCAGCAGCTTAGATTACGACGGGTTTTTCGAGCAGTACTTC | CASSLDYDGFFEQYF
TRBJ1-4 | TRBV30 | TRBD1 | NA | TGTGCCTGGAGTGTCCAGGGGGTTGCGGGTGAAAAACTGTTTTTT | CAWSVQGVAGEKLFF
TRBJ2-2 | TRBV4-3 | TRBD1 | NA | TGCGCCAGCAGCCTCCAGACAGGGGATAACACCGGGGAGCTGTTTTTT | CASSLQTGDNTGELFF
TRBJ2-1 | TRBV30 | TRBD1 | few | TGTGCCTGGAGTCCCATCGAGAGGGGGCTTAATGAGCAGTTCTTC | CAWSPIERGLNEQFF
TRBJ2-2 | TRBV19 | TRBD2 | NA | TGTGCCAGTAGTATCCATCGGCGGGAGGGCCGGACCGGGGAGCTGTTTTTT | CASSIHRREGRTGELFF
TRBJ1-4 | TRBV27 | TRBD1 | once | TGTGCCAGCAGTGCGACAGGGCTACGGGAAAAACTGTTTTTT | CASSATGLREKLFF
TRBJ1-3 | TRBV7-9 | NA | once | TGTGCCAGCAGCTTACCGACCACCACTAAGCTCGGAAACACCATATATTTT | CASSLPTTTKLGNTIYF
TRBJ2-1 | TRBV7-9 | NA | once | TGTGCCAGCAGCTTAGGACAGTACGTGAGTGAGCAGTTCTTC | CASSLGQYVSEQFF
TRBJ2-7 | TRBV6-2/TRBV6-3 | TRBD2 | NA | TGTGCCAGCAGTTATTGCGGGAGGGCACCCCTCTTCTACTACGAGCAGTACTTC | CASSYCGRAPLFYYEQYF
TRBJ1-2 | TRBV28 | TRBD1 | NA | TGTGCCAGCAGTCCCGGGACAGAGTATGGCTACACCTTC | CASSPGTEYGYTF
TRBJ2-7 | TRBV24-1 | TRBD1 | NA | TGTGCCACCAGTGATCCTGACAGGGCCTACGAGCAGTACTTC | CATSDPDRAYEQYF
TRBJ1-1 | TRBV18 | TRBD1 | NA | TGTGCCAGCTCACTTACCAGGGGGCAGAACACTGAAGCTTTCTTT | CASSLTRGQNTEAFF
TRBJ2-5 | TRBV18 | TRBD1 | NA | TGTGCCAGCTCACCACCGGGACAGGGGCGAGAGACCCAGTACTTC | CASSPPGQGRETQYF
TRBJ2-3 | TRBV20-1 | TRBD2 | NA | TGCAGTGCTAGTGTACTAGCGGGAGGAGATACGCAGTATTTT | CSASVLAGGDTQYF
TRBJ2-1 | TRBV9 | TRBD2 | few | TGTGCCAGTGGTACCCATCCAAGCGGGAGCTCCTACAATGAGCAGTTCTTC | CASGTHPSGSSYNEQFF
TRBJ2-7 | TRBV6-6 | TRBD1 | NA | TGTGCCAGCAGACAAGGGACAGGGACCTACGAGCAGTACTTC | CASRQGTGTYEQYF
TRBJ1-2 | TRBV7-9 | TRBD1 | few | TGTGCCAGCAGCTCAGATGATTCGGACAGGAACTATGGCTACACCTTC | CASSSDDSDRNYGYTF
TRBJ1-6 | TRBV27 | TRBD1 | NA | TGTGCCAGCAGCCCTGGACAGGGGGGGAGGTCACCCCTCCACTTT | CASSPGQGGRSPLHF
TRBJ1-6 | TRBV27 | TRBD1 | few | TGTGCCAGCAGTTACAGGGGGCATTCGAATTCACCCCTCCACTTT | CASSYRGHSNSPLHF
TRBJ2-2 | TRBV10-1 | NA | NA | TGCGCCAGCAGAATCGTCACAAACAGCATTTGGTTTACCGGGGAGCTGTTTTTT | CASRIVTNSIWFTGELFF